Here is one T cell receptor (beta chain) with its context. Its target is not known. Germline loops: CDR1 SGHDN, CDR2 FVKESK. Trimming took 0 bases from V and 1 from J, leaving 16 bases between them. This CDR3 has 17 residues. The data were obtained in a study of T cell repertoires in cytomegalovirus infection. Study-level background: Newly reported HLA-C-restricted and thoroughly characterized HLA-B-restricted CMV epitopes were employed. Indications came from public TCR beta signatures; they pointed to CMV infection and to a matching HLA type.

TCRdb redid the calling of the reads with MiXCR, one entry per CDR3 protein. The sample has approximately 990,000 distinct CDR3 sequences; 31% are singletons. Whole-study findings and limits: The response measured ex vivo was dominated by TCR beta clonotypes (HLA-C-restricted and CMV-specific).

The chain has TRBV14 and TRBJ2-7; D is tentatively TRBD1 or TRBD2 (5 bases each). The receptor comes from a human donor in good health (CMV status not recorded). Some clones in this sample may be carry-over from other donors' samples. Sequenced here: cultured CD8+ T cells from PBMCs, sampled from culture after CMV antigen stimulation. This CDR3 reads CASSQDFRGRRSYEQYF. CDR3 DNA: TGTGCCAGCAGCCAAGATTTTAGGGGACGGAGATCCTACGAGCAGTACTTC.